This T cell receptor beta chain is drawn from a study of CD8+ T cells in alopecia areata. A few counts support this clone. RNA extraction was followed by reverse transcription into cDNA, which acted as the sequencing template. Some clones are missing from TCRdb's copy, which holds only in-frame ones; the method was immunoSEQ multiplex PCR. The repertoire consists of over 200,000 clones, with 50% to 60% occurring once and the leading ten covering less than 0.6%. This TCR was sampled from a human donor with alopecia areata. Sequenced here: CD4+ T cells sorted from blood, sampled at week 0.

The CDR3 spells CASSYSLGYEQYF. In DNA form, the CDR3 reads TGTGCCAGCAGTTACTCGTTGGGCTACGAGCAGTACTTC. This sequence joins TRBV6-5 and TRBJ2-7, with D uncertain. This CDR3 has 13 residues. V was cut by 0 bases and J by 3 bases, with 6 bases left in between. CDR1 and CDR2 from the germline V gene are MNHEY and SVGAGI.